Below are 28 T cell receptor beta chains sequenced from a single sample in a study of cytomegalovirus exposure and HLA in healthy donors. Vbeta (60) and Jbeta (13) primers were used in the PCR. Sequencing was performed with immunoSEQ multiplex PCR; in TCRdb, only in-frame clones are kept and a portion is missing. The sample has under 200,000 clones; 82% are singletons. Sequenced sample: PBMCs. Receptor source: a male donor in good health and CMV-seronegative.

This chain uses TRBV7-9 with TRBJ2-4; no reliable D call. Germline V lookup: CDR1 SEHNR, CDR2 FQNEAQ (reference sequence). The V end was cut by 5 bases, the J end by 14 bases, with 16 bases between. There are 12 residues in the CDR3. The CDR3 bases are TGTGCCAGCAGCACGATTAACTCCTCTAAGTACTTC. Translated, it gives CASSTINSSKYF.

This chain joins TRBV7-7 and TRBJ1-2, with D possibly being TRBD1 (6 bases). V lost 3 bases, J lost 8 bases, and 19 bases lay in between. CDR1 is SSHAT and CDR2 is FNYEAQ in the germline V gene (reference sequence). The CDR3 spans 15 residues. The CDR3 DNA follows: TGTGCCAGCAGCTTCACGGCAGGGGAGAGGGGAGGCTACACCTTC. Protein product: CASSFTAGERGGYTF.

For this clone: The junction departs from the called germline gene at one end, perhaps through a read error. This sequence joins TRBV28 and TRBJ2-7; maybe TRBD1 (6 bases). Germline CDR1 and CDR2: MDHEN and SYDVKM. This CDR3 has 12 residues. The CDR3 nucleotides read TGTGCCAGCAGTTTTGGGCCCAGGGGTTTTGACTTC. It encodes CASSFGPRGFDF.

The CDR3 here is CASSFQAGVNNEQFF. For the CDR3, the DNA is TGCGCCAGCAGCTTCCAGGCGGGAGTAAACAATGAGCAGTTCTTC. The chain combines TRBV5-1 with TRBJ2-1, with TRBD2 identical over 7 bases. The CDR3 is 15 amino acids. Per the germline V gene, CDR1 is SGHRS and CDR2 is YFSETQ. The J segment lost 5 bases and the V segment lost 2 bases, leaving 7 bases of the junction unmatched.

The genes are TRBV28 and TRBJ2-3; 8 bases match TRBD2. The CDR3 consists of 15 residues. V shed 3 bases, J shed 2 bases, and the junction held 4 bases outside the gene matches. CDR1 and CDR2 from the germline V gene are MDHEN and SYDVKM. The chain's CDR3 is CASSFPAGDTDTQYF. CDR3 bases: TGTGCCAGCAGTTTTCCAGCGGGAGACACAGATACGCAGTATTTT. Complete variable domain (other parts from reference TRBV28 and TRBJ2-3): DVKVTQSSRYLVKRTGEKVFLECVQDMDHENMFWYRQDPGLGLRLIYFSYDVKMKEKGDIPEGYSVSREKKERFSLILESASTNQTSMYLCASSFPAGDTDTQYFGPGTRLTVL.

The V gene is TRBV5-1, the J gene TRBJ1-2; D gene unclear. CDR3 length: 12 amino acids. Trimming took off 1 base at V and 10 bases at J, with 11 bases between the two ends. Germline CDR1 and CDR2: SGHRS and YFSETQ. The CDR3 protein is CASSLTGYDYTF. The CDR3 DNA reads as TGCGCCAGCAGCTTGACGGGGTACGACTACACCTTC.

This sequence joins TRBV29-1 and TRBJ2-1, with D hard to call. Germline V lookup: CDR1 SQVTM, CDR2 ANQGSEA. This CDR3 is built from 11 residues. The V gene lost 1 base and the J gene lost 6 bases, with 4 bases spanning the gap. CDR3 bases: TGCAGCGTTGAAGGGCCCAATGAGCAGTTCTTC. Translation: CSVEGPNEQFF.

The J gene is TRBJ1-2, the V gene TRBV6-5; D possibly corresponds to TRBD1 (6 bases). The germline V and J ends were trimmed by 7 bases and 3 bases, with 15 bases remaining between them. Germline values: CDR1 MNHEY, CDR2 SVGAGI. CDR3 length: 14 amino acids. CDR3: CASNPRSGDYGYTF. CDR3 sequence (DNA): TGTGCCAGCAATCCTAGGTCAGGGGACTATGGCTACACCTTC.

The rearrangement uses TRBV10-3 and TRBJ1-3; tentative D call: TRBD1 (5 bases). V lost 10 bases and J lost 0, with 13 bases in between. The CDR3 spans 14 residues. In germline, CDR1 is ENHRY, CDR2 SYGVKD. CDR3 nucleotide sequence: TGTGCCAACCGGGACTCCGGCTCTGGAAACACCATATATTTT. This translates into CANRDSGSGNTIYF.

This chain uses TRBV7-3 with TRBJ2-1; 9 nucleotides agree with TRBD1. There are 15 residues in the CDR3. Germline values: CDR1 SGHTA, CDR2 FQGTGA. The V and J ends lost 4 bases and 2 bases, in that order; junction bases with no gene match: 3. CDR3 sequence reads: CASSSDRGPYNEQFF. The CDR3 nucleotides are TGTGCCAGCAGCTCGGACAGGGGCCCCTACAATGAGCAGTTCTTC. Looking up the rest from reference TRBV7-3 and TRBJ2-1 gives the full variable domain: GAGVSQTPSNKVTEKGKYVELRCDPISGHTALYWYRQSLGQGPEFLIYFQGTGAADDSGLPNDRFFAVRPEGSVSTLKIQRTERGDSAVYLCASSSDRGPYNEQFFGPGTRLTVL.

This chain joins TRBV19 and TRBJ1-3; 9 bases line up with TRBD1. This CDR3 is built from 15 residues. The germline V gene encodes CDR1 LNHDA and CDR2 SQIVND (reference sequence). The V segment lost 6 bases and the J segment 4 bases; nucleotides outside the gene matches: 7. This chain's CDR3 is CASRNRGLPGNTIYF. In DNA form, the CDR3 reads TGTGCCAGTAGAAACAGGGGGCTTCCGGGAAACACCATATATTTT. Based on the CDR3 plus reference TRBV19 and TRBJ1-3, the full variable domain is DGGITQSPKYLFRKEGQNVTLSCEQNLNHDAMYWYRQDPGQGLRLIYYSQIVNDFQKGDIAEGYSVSREKKESFPLTVTSAQKNPTAFYLCASRNRGLPGNTIYFGEGSWLTVV.

The chain couples TRBV7-2 to TRBJ1-1; D uncertain. Trimming removed 7 bases from V and 2 bases from J, with 17 bases in between. Germline V lookup: CDR1 SGHTA, CDR2 FQGNSA. CDR3 length: 15 amino acids. CDR3 region: CASTRQATVNTEAFF. CDR3 in DNA: TGTGCCAGCACCCGCCAGGCGACGGTTAACACTGAAGCTTTCTTT. The full variable domain, its missing parts supplied by reference TRBV7-2 and TRBJ1-1, is GAGVSQSPSNKVTEKGKDVELRCDPISGHTALYWYRQSLGQGLEFLIYFQGNSAPDKSGLPSDRFSAERTGGSVSTLTIQRTQQEDSAVYLCASTRQATVNTEAFFGQGTRLTVV.

The V gene is TRBV5-1, the J gene TRBJ2-1; 7 nucleotides match TRBD1. The trim removed 2 bases at V and 4 bases at J, leaving 9 bases unmatched. Germline V CDR1 and CDR2: SGHRS, YFSETQ. This CDR3 comprises 16 residues. The CDR3 region is CASSLGAGTEYNEQFF. CDR3 coding DNA: TGCGCCAGCAGCTTAGGAGCCGGGACAGAGTACAATGAGCAGTTCTTC.

J is TRBJ2-3 and V is TRBV4-1; 10 bases match TRBD2. CDR1 and CDR2 (germline): MGHRA, YSYEKL. The CDR3 is 17 amino acids. The ends lost 6 bases at V and 6 bases at J; junction bases unmatched: 15. CDR3 amino acids: CASRAQLSGGARDTQYF. Written as DNA, the CDR3 is TGCGCCAGCAGAGCTCAGTTAAGCGGGGGGGCCCGGGATACGCAGTATTTT.

J is TRBJ2-1 and V is TRBV5-1, with TRBD1 matching 12 bases. From germline, CDR1 is SGHRS and CDR2 YFSETQ. V trimming: 4 bases; J trimming: 8 bases; junction bases outside the gene matches: 13. CDR3 length equals 17 residues. CDR3 in DNA: TGCGCCAGCAGCAAATCCACGGGACAGGGGGCGCATCATGAGCAGTTCTTC. It codes for CASSKSTGQGAHHEQFF.

The chain links TRBV15 to TRBJ2-3, with a weak D call TRBD2 (5 bases). CDR1 and CDR2 (germline): LNHNV, YYDKDF (reference sequence). The CDR3 is 15 residues long. Trimming stripped 5 bases from V and 3 bases from J, with 15 bases between. The CDR3 nucleotides are TGTGCCACCAGCCCTCGAGCGTCGGGGACAGATACGCAGTATTTT. Encoded protein: CATSPRASGTDTQYF.

The chain employs TRBV7-2 and TRBJ2-5, with D perhaps TRBD2 (5 bases). The V and J ends lost 1 base and 5 bases respectively, with 17 bases between them. CDR3 length equals 16 residues. CDR1 SGHTA and CDR2 FQGNSA come from the germline V gene. In DNA form, the CDR3 reads TGTGCCAGCAGCTTAGGATCCAGCGGTGAACGGGAGACCCAGTACTTC. It codes for CASSLGSSGERETQYF.

The chain uses TRBV14 and TRBJ2-1, with 7 bases matching TRBD2. CDR1 SGHDN and CDR2 FVKESK come from the germline V gene. The CDR3 runs 16 residues. Trimming cost V 2 bases and J 8 bases; bases outside gene matches: 12. DNA of the CDR3: TGTGCCAGCAGCCAACTCGGGGCGGGAGAAGTGGATGAGCAGTTCTTC. This gives the protein CASSQLGAGEVDEQFF.

This chain uses TRBV30 with TRBJ2-1, with 11 positions matching TRBD2. The CDR3 loop spans 19 amino acids. From germline, CDR1 is GTSNPN and CDR2 SVGIG (reference sequence). V was clipped by 0 bases and J by 10 bases; unmatched bases: 20. CDR3 protein: CAWSVRDWEGSGRAGEQFF. The DNA of the CDR3 is TGTGCCTGGAGTGTACGTGATTGGGAGGGTAGCGGGAGGGCCGGGGAGCAGTTCTTC.

This chain connects TRBV19 to TRBJ1-1, with 9 bases identical to TRBD1. The V and J ends lost 6 bases and 4 bases, in that order; junction bases with no gene match: 6. Germline V gene lookup returns CDR1 LNHDA and CDR2 SQIVND (reference sequence). The CDR3 extends over 14 amino acids. CDR3 sequence reads: CASSQQGAGTEAFF. The CDR3 region has the DNA TGTGCCAGTAGCCAACAGGGGGCTGGCACTGAAGCTTTCTTT.

V gene TRBV19 combines with J gene TRBJ2-2, with D perhaps TRBD2 (7 bases). CDR3 length: 16 amino acids. V was pared by 3 bases and J by 5 bases, with 16 bases between. Germline CDR1 and CDR2: LNHDA and SQIVND (reference sequence). CDR3 protein: CASSIRGGAGTGELFF. CDR3 nucleotide sequence: TGTGCCAGTAGTATCCGAGGGGGGGCTGGTACCGGGGAGCTGTTTTTT.

The V and J genes are TRBV2 and TRBJ1-6; TRBD1 matches at 10 bases. With V trimmed by 2 bases and J by 7 bases, 11 bases remained unmatched. This CDR3 is built from 18 residues. CDR1 and CDR2 (germline): SNHLY, FYNNEI. The CDR3 protein is CASSESLGQGISNSPLHF. DNA for the CDR3: TGTGCCAGCAGTGAAAGCCTGGGACAGGGGATTTCGAATTCACCCCTCCACTTT.

The genes are TRBV2 and TRBJ2-5; weak D call: TRBD2 (5 bases). Looked up from germline, CDR1 is SNHLY and CDR2 is FYNNEI. With 2 bases removed from V and 9 bases from J, the gap between germline ends came to 7 bases. The CDR3 sequence is 11 residues long. This CDR3 reads CASSELGAQYF. The CDR3 bases are TGTGCCAGCAGTGAATTGGGAGCCCAGTACTTC.

This chain joins TRBV27 and TRBJ2-7; D perhaps matches TRBD2 (6 bases). The V gene's germline CDR1 is MNHEY and CDR2 SMNVEV (reference sequence). The CDR3 totals 16 residues. Trimming removed 3 bases from V and 2 bases from J, with 17 bases in between. This CDR3 is CASSFHTGVRAYEQYF. The DNA of the CDR3 is TGTGCCAGCAGTTTCCATACGGGAGTTCGCGCCTACGAGCAGTACTTC.

The rearrangement uses TRBV28 and TRBJ2-1; D uncertain. CDR1 is MDHEN, CDR2 SYDVKM, per germline. V gave up 5 bases and J gave up 1 base, with 12 bases separating them. The CDR3 sequence is 15 residues long. The CDR3 nucleotides are TGTGCCAGCAGTCCCGCCAGTGTGTCCTACAATGAGCAGTTCTTC. It specifies CASSPASVSYNEQFF.

This clone has only one observation. The rearrangement joins TRBV19 to TRBJ2-7; TRBD2 agrees at 9 bases. The CDR3 is 15 residues long. J was trimmed by 5 bases and V by 3 bases; bases with no gene match: 8. CDR1 is LNHDA and CDR2 is SQIVND in the germline V gene (reference sequence). CDR3 sequence: CASSITSGRMHEQYF. In nucleotides, the CDR3 is TGTGCCAGTAGTATTACGAGCGGGAGGATGCACGAGCAGTACTTC.

The chain couples TRBV18 to TRBJ2-2; TRBD1 matches 7 bases. Losses at the gene ends were 2 bases for V and 6 bases for J; bases not matched to a gene: 9. Per germline, CDR1 KGHSH and CDR2 LQKENI. The CDR3 is made up of 16 amino acids. The CDR3 region has the DNA TGTGCCAGCTCACCATCGTCCGACAGGGCAGCCGGGGAGCTGTTTTTT. Protein product: CASSPSSDRAAGELFF. The whole variable domain, remainder taken from reference TRBV18 and TRBJ2-2, is NAGVMQNPRHLVRRRGQEARLRCSPMKGHSHVYWYRQLPEEGLKFMVYLQKENIIDESGMPKERFSAEFPKEGPSILRIQQVVRGDSAAYFCASSPSSDRAAGELFFGEGSRLTVL.

The rearrangement uses TRBV19 and TRBJ2-5; possibly TRBD2 for D (6 bases). The V end was cut by 3 bases, the J end by 5 bases, with 19 bases between. Per germline, CDR1 LNHDA and CDR2 SQIVND (reference sequence). The length of the CDR3 is 16 residues. The CDR3 nucleotides read TGTGCCAGTAGTATTCGTCGGACCGGAGGGGTGGAGACCCAGTACTTC. Protein: CASSIRRTGGVETQYF.